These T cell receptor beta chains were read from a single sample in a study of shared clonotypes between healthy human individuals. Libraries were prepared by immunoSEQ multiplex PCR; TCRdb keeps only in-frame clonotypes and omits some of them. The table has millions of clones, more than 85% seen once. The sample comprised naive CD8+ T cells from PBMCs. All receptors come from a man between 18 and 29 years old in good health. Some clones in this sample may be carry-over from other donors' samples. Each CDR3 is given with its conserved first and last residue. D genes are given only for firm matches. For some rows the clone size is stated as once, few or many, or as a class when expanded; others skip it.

DNA: TGTGCCAGCAGTGAAGGGTACCTGAAGGTTTACACTGAAGCTTTCTTT
CDR3: CASSEGYLKVYTEAFF
V: TRBV2
D: .
size: .
J: TRBJ1-1

DNA: TGCGCCAGCAGCGCGGAACAGGGTCTCACAGATACGCAGTATTTT
CDR3: CASSAEQGLTDTQYF
V: TRBV5-1
D: .
size: .
J: TRBJ2-3

DNA: TGTGCCAGCAGCGTAGTTGGGGGGACCAACTACAATGAGCAGTTCTTC
CDR3: CASSVVGGTNYNEQFF
V: TRBV9
D: .
size: .
J: TRBJ2-1

DNA: TGTGCCAGCAGTTTAGGGTATGGGGCAGGGGAGCAGTACTTC
CDR3: CASSLGYGAGEQYF
V: TRBV28
D: .
size: .
J: TRBJ2-7

DNA: TGTGCCAGTAGTATTTCACAGCAAGAGACCCAGTACTTC
CDR3: CASSISQQETQYF
V: TRBV19
D: .
size: .
J: TRBJ2-5

DNA: TGTGCCAGCAGCTTGCCGGTGGTGGGCACGAGACAAGAGACCCAGTACTTC
CDR3: CASSLPVVGTRQETQYF
V: TRBV5-6
D: .
size: .
J: TRBJ2-5

DNA: TGTGCCAGCAGTCCCGGACGTGAGATCGGGTCGCAGACCCAGTACTTC
CDR3: CASSPGREIGSQTQYF
V: TRBV28
D: .
size: .
J: TRBJ2-5

DNA: TGTGCCAGTAGTCTAGGGACAGGGTACGACGAGCAGTACTTC
CDR3: CASSLGTGYDEQYF
V: TRBV19
D: TRBD1
size: .
J: TRBJ2-7

DNA: TGTGCCAGCAGTACTACTACTAGGGACCAAGAGACCCAGTACTTC
CDR3: CASSTTTRDQETQYF
V: TRBV28
D: .
size: .
J: TRBJ2-5

DNA: TGTGCCAGCAGCAAGGAGAGCGGGGGGAGCGGCAATGAGCAGTTCTTC
CDR3: CASSKESGGSGNEQFF
V: TRBV7-8
D: TRBD2
size: .
J: TRBJ2-1

DNA: TGTGCCAGCAGCTTAAATATACCGATGGGGACAGCCGAAAGTATTGGCTACACCTTC
CDR3: CASSLNIPMGTAESIGYTF
V: TRBV11-2
D: TRBD1
size: .
J: TRBJ1-2

DNA: TGTGCCAGCAGTGACAGGGGTTATGAGCAGTTCTTC
CDR3: CASSDRGYEQFF
V: TRBV27
D: TRBD1
size: .
J: TRBJ2-1

DNA: TGCGCCAGCAGCCAAATAGGACTAACGACCTACGAGCAGTACTTC
CDR3: CASSQIGLTTYEQYF
V: TRBV4-1
D: .
size: .
J: TRBJ2-7

DNA: TGTGCCAGCAGTTTTCGTCAGGGGGCTGGAAATAGCAATCAGCCCCAGCATTTT
CDR3: CASSFRQGAGNSNQPQHF
V: TRBV28
D: TRBD1
size: once
J: TRBJ1-5

DNA: TGTGCCAGCAGGCGGACTAGCGGGAGGGTGAACACCGGGGAGCTGTTTTTT
CDR3: CASRRTSGRVNTGELFF
V: TRBV7-2
D: TRBD2
size: .
J: TRBJ2-2

DNA: TGCGCCAGCAGTGAGAGAGCAGGGGGCGGACCTGGAAACACCATATATTTT
CDR3: CASSERAGGGPGNTIYF
V: TRBV10-2
D: TRBD1
size: .
J: TRBJ1-3

DNA: TGTGCCAGCAGTGACAGGGGCAATCAGCCCCAGCATTTT
CDR3: CASSDRGNQPQHF
V: TRBV6-1
D: .
size: .
J: TRBJ1-5

DNA: TGCGCCAGCAGCTTGGAGGGTAGCGTAGTGAACACTGAAGCTTTCTTT
CDR3: CASSLEGSVVNTEAFF
V: TRBV5-1
D: .
size: .
J: TRBJ1-1

DNA: TGTGCCAGTAGTATCCTGGGAGAAAAAGAGGAAAAACTGTTTTTT
CDR3: CASSILGEKEEKLFF
V: TRBV19
D: .
size: .
J: TRBJ1-4

DNA: TGTGCCAGCAGCGCCCGGACAGGGGAGGGACAGCCCCAGCATTTT
CDR3: CASSARTGEGQPQHF
V: TRBV9
D: TRBD1
size: .
J: TRBJ1-5

DNA: TGTGCCAGCAGTTTGGGGGCGGGGAACACCGGGGAGCTGTTTTTT
CDR3: CASSLGAGNTGELFF
V: TRBV6-5
D: .
size: .
J: TRBJ2-2

DNA: TGTGCCAGCAGTTTAGATCTCCGGAACACTGAAGCTTTCTTT
CDR3: CASSLDLRNTEAFF
V: TRBV28
D: .
size: .
J: TRBJ1-1

DNA: TGTGCCATCAGTGAGGGGGGGTCTGGCTACACCTTC
CDR3: CAISEGGSGYTF
V: TRBV10-3
D: .
size: .
J: TRBJ1-2

DNA: TGCGCCAGCAGCCCTCGGTCTAGCGGATCCTACGAGCAGTACTTC
CDR3: CASSPRSSGSYEQYF
V: TRBV4-1
D: TRBD2
size: .
J: TRBJ2-7

DNA: TGTGCCATCAGTGAGTCAGGGGCAGGTCCGAACACTGAAGCTTTCTTT
CDR3: CAISESGAGPNTEAFF
V: TRBV10-3
D: .
size: few
J: TRBJ1-1

DNA: TGTGCCAGCAGTCCGACAGGGGACCTCGGCCTAGGGCAGTACTTC
CDR3: CASSPTGDLGLGQYF
V: TRBV27
D: TRBD1
size: .
J: TRBJ2-7

DNA: TGTGCCAGCAGCCCCCTAGGATTTTACGAGCAGTACTTC
CDR3: CASSPLGFYEQYF
V: TRBV6-5
D: .
size: .
J: TRBJ2-7

DNA: TGTGCCAGCAGTCCACTCAAGGACAGGGCGGGCACTGAAGCTTTCTTT
CDR3: CASSPLKDRAGTEAFF
V: TRBV27
D: TRBD1
size: .
J: TRBJ1-1

DNA: TGTGCCAGCAGTTACCTCGGGAGCCCCGACACAGATACGCAGTATTTT
CDR3: CASSYLGSPDTDTQYF
V: TRBV6-7
D: .
size: .
J: TRBJ2-3

DNA: TGTGCCAGCAGCTACGGGACCGCGAGCTCCTACGAGCAGTACTTC
CDR3: CASSYGTASSYEQYF
V: TRBV13
D: .
size: .
J: TRBJ2-7

DNA: TGTGCCAGCAGTCTCCGGAGGGTCAGCACAGATACGCAGTATTTT
CDR3: CASSLRRVSTDTQYF
V: TRBV27
D: .
size: .
J: TRBJ2-3

DNA: TGTGCCAGCAGTGCCCTCGTAGCGGGAGGGCCTACCGGGGAGCTGTTTTTT
CDR3: CASSALVAGGPTGELFF
V: TRBV25-1
D: TRBD2
size: .
J: TRBJ2-2

DNA: TGTGCCAGCAGTTTGTATGGAAGCTACGAGCAGTACTTC
CDR3: CASSLYGSYEQYF
V: TRBV27
D: .
size: .
J: TRBJ2-7

DNA: TGTGCCAGCACTCTGGTGGGGGGCTCCTACAATGAGCAGTTCTTC
CDR3: CASTLVGGSYNEQFF
V: TRBV7-8
D: .
size: .
J: TRBJ2-1

DNA: TGCACCAGCAGCCAAGAAGAGAGAAGGGTTTGGGACAACCGGTCGGATACGCAGTATTTT
CDR3: CTSSQEERRVWDNRSDTQYF
V: TRBV1
D: .
size: .
J: TRBJ2-3

DNA: TGTGCCATCAGTGTATCGAGACTAGCGGCGAACACCGGGGAGCTGTTTTTT
CDR3: CAISVSRLAANTGELFF
V: TRBV10-3
D: TRBD2
size: .
J: TRBJ2-2

DNA: TGTGCCAGCAGTGAGGTTTGGGTTTTAGCGACTAGCACAGATACGCAGTATTTT
CDR3: CASSEVWVLATSTDTQYF
V: TRBV6-1
D: .
size: .
J: TRBJ2-3

DNA: TGTGCCAGCAACAAACTGAGGAGCCTCCGGGAGACCCAGTACTTC
CDR3: CASNKLRSLRETQYF
V: TRBV28
D: .
size: once
J: TRBJ2-5

DNA: TGCGCCAGCAAAAATCTAGCGGGAGTGAACTACGAGCAGTACTTC
CDR3: CASKNLAGVNYEQYF
V: TRBV4-1
D: TRBD2
size: .
J: TRBJ2-7

DNA: TGTGCCAGTAGGTTGACAGGATCCTACGAGCAGTACTTC
CDR3: CASRLTGSYEQYF
V: TRBV19
D: .
size: .
J: TRBJ2-7

DNA: TGCGCCAGCAGCACTAATAGCGGGAGGATAACAGATACGCAGTATTTT
CDR3: CASSTNSGRITDTQYF
V: TRBV5-1
D: TRBD2
size: .
J: TRBJ2-3

DNA: TGCGCCAGCAGCCTAGTCCGGGACAGGGGATACAATGAGCAGTTCTTC
CDR3: CASSLVRDRGYNEQFF
V: TRBV4-1
D: TRBD1
size: once
J: TRBJ2-1

DNA: TGTGCCAGCAGTTTGATAGGACTAGCCAAAAACATTCAGTACTTC
CDR3: CASSLIGLAKNIQYF
V: TRBV27
D: .
size: .
J: TRBJ2-4

DNA: TGTGCCAGCAGGGAGACTCCCGAGGCTACCTACGAGCAGTACTTC
CDR3: CASRETPEATYEQYF
V: TRBV28
D: .
size: .
J: TRBJ2-7

DNA: TGTGCCAGCAGCGTGCAGGGACTTTCCCTCGATGAGCAGTTCTTC
CDR3: CASSVQGLSLDEQFF
V: TRBV9
D: .
size: .
J: TRBJ2-1

DNA: TGTGCCAGCAGTCCAAGGGTGGGGGATGGGGAGCAGTTCTTC
CDR3: CASSPRVGDGEQFF
V: TRBV6-5
D: .
size: .
J: TRBJ2-1

DNA: TGTGCCAGCAGTTTATGGGCGCGGACATCAACCTACGAGCAGTACTTC
CDR3: CASSLWARTSTYEQYF
V: TRBV27
D: .
size: .
J: TRBJ2-7

DNA: TGCAGCGGTCGACAGGGAACCTCCTACAATGAGCAGTTCTTC
CDR3: CSGRQGTSYNEQFF
V: TRBV29-1
D: TRBD1
size: .
J: TRBJ2-1

DNA: TGTGCCAGCACTCGGGCGGTGGGCTACACCTTC
CDR3: CASTRAVGYTF
V: TRBV28
D: .
size: .
J: TRBJ1-2

DNA: TGTGCCAGCAGTCCAACCCGAGGGGCAGGGAATGAAAAGACCCAGTACTTC
CDR3: CASSPTRGAGNEKTQYF
V: TRBV27
D: .
size: .
J: TRBJ2-5

DNA: TGTGCCAGCAGCGGCTTAGGGGAGGATAACTATGGCTACACCTTC
CDR3: CASSGLGEDNYGYTF
V: TRBV5-6
D: .
size: .
J: TRBJ1-2

DNA: TGTGCCAGCAGTCCGTCGACAGGCCCAGGGCACGAGCAGTACTTC
CDR3: CASSPSTGPGHEQYF
V: TRBV27
D: .
size: .
J: TRBJ2-7

DNA: TGTGCCAGCAGTTTCTGGAGGACAGGGGGCGTAAGAACAGATACGCAGTATTTT
CDR3: CASSFWRTGGVRTDTQYF
V: TRBV28
D: TRBD1
size: .
J: TRBJ2-3

DNA: TGTGCCAGCAGTTACTCGAATATAGGGTCGGGTGAGCAGTACTTC
CDR3: CASSYSNIGSGEQYF
V: TRBV6-5
D: .
size: .
J: TRBJ2-7